This T cell receptor beta chain was identified during a study of Graves' ophthalmopathy and Graves' hyperthyroidism. The length of the CDR3 is 11 residues. Trimming left V 3 bases short and J 12 bases short, with 14 bases between. Germline assignment: CDR1 DFQATT and CDR2 SNEGSKA (reference sequence). The study amplified TCR beta CDR3 regions using RNA transcripts. An initial RT-PCR round employing HTBI primers preceded a second-round multiplex PCR. TCRdb re-called the multiplex PCR reads through MiXCR, storing one row per CDR3 protein. The sample consists of 740,000 or so distinct CDR3 sequences, 35% to 50% of them appearing once. Notes on the study in general: Blood shared most expanded thyroid clonotypes above 0.001 frequency.

Note on this clonotype: Its antigen remains unknown.

Diagnostic conclusions were grounded in clinical symptoms, serum thyroxine, TRAb, thyroid ultrasound and orbital computed tomography. The sequencing input was peripheral blood. The rearrangement uses TRBV20-1 and TRBJ1-1, with D possibly being TRBD1 (6 bases). This TCR was sampled from an adult man with Graves' ophthalmopathy. The CDR3: CSAREAQGSFF. The DNA for the CDR3 is TGCAGTGCTAGGGAGGCGCAGGGGTCTTTCTTT.